Shown below are 8 T cell receptor beta chains from a single sample sequenced in a study of blood T cells in healthy people across ages. A second about 7 to 12 cycle PCR used barcoded and J-beta primers. TCRdb re-analysed the 5' RACE reads in MiXCR, keeping a single row per CDR3 protein. The sample records approximately 800,000 distinct CDR3 sequences, 50% to 65% being singletons. Source material: blood. These receptors originate from a man at least 80 years old in good health.

V is TRBV5-1 and J is TRBJ2-7; D possibly corresponds to TRBD2 (5 bases). Trimming cost V 4 bases and J 3 bases, with 14 bases left between them. Germline CDR1 and CDR2: SGHRS and YFSETQ. There are 14 residues in the CDR3. The CDR3: CASSAGPEGYEQYF. The CDR3 region has the DNA TGCGCCAGCAGCGCGGGTCCTGAGGGCTACGAGCAGTACTTC.

The CDR3 region is CSYPRAGGSPDTQYF. In DNA form, the CDR3 reads TGCAGCTATCCCCGAGCGGGAGGGTCGCCAGATACGCAGTATTTT. The chain employs TRBV20-1 and TRBJ2-3; TRBD2 matches 10 bases. The CDR3 length is 15 residues. In germline, CDR1 is DFQATT, CDR2 SNEGSKA (reference sequence).

This sequence joins TRBV2 and TRBJ1-5; D is perhaps TRBD1 (5 bases). CDR1 and CDR2 (germline): SNHLY, FYNNEI. The CDR3 runs to 14 residues. Between the trimmed V and J ends, which lost 4 bases and 7 bases, there was a span of 14 bases. The CDR3 loop reads CASSAGTAQQPQHF. The CDR3 coding sequence is TGTGCCAGCAGTGCCGGGACTGCCCAACAGCCCCAGCATTTT.

Only a few counts were recorded for this clonotype. V gene TRBV20-1 combines with J gene TRBJ2-1, with TRBD2 matching over 9 bases. The CDR3 consists of 14 residues. V was clipped by 0 bases and J by 8 bases; unmatched bases: 5. CDR1 and CDR2 (germline): DFQATT, SNEGSKA (reference sequence). CDR3 coding DNA: TGCAGTGCTAGAGAGGCTAGCGGGATCGATGAGCAGTTCTTC. This sequence encodes CSAREASGIDEQFF.

The chain couples TRBV18 to TRBJ1-2; D call uncertain. V gave up 5 bases and J gave up 4 bases, with 23 bases separating them. Germline V lookup: CDR1 KGHSH, CDR2 LQKENI. This CDR3 has 17 residues. The CDR3 is CASSTLGPPATTYGYTF. CDR3 nucleotides: TGTGCCAGCTCAACACTCGGACCTCCGGCGACAACCTATGGCTACACCTTC.

The chain couples TRBV5-8 to TRBJ2-1, with a weak D call TRBD2 (6 bases). Germline lookup yields CDR1 SGHTS and CDR2 YDEGEE. With 1 base removed from V and 5 bases from J, the gap between germline ends came to 13 bases. This CDR3 comprises 15 residues. CDR3 loop: CASSLYPGVDNEQFF. The CDR3 nucleotides read TGTGCCAGCAGCTTGTATCCGGGGGTTGACAATGAGCAGTTCTTC.

The chain joins TRBV10-3 to TRBJ1-1, with D perhaps TRBD1 (6 bases). Trimming took off 3 bases at V and 6 bases at J, with 17 bases between the two ends. From germline, CDR1 is ENHRY and CDR2 SYGVKD. The CDR3 loop spans 15 amino acids. The CDR3 coding sequence is TGTGCCATCAGTGACCTCCGGGGGCGAACGGCTGAAGCTTTCTTT. This codes for CAISDLRGRTAEAFF.

This clonotype has only a few counts. This chain links TRBV12-3 or TRBV12-4 with TRBJ2-7; D is perhaps TRBD2 (6 bases). The length of the CDR3 is 12 residues. The V end was cut by 5 bases, the J end by 6 bases, with 11 bases between. CDR3 sequence (DNA): TGTGCCAGCAGTCGAACAGCGGGCGAGCAGTACTTC. Translated: CASSRTAGEQYF.